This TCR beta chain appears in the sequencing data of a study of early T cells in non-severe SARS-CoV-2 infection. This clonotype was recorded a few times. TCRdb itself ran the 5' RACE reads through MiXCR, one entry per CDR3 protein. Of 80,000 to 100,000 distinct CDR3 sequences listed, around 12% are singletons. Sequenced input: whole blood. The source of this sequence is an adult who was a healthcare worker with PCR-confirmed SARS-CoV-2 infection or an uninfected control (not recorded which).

Here the CDR3 DNA reads TGTGCCAGCAGCTTCTCACTAGCGGGAGGTCGGAACGAGCAGTACTTC. Translating gives CASSFSLAGGRNEQYF. V usage is TRBV7-2 and J usage is TRBJ2-7; TRBD2 matches at 12 bases. This CDR3 has 16 residues. V lost 3 bases and J lost 5; bases outside the gene matches: 8. CDR1 SGHTA and CDR2 FQGNSA come from the germline V gene.